Listed below are T cell receptor beta chains from one sample, sequenced in a study of T cell responses to AZD1222 COVID-19 vaccine. Sequencing used immunoSEQ multiplex PCR; TCRdb keeps in-frame clones, though not all of them. In the table there are some 180,000 clones, around 88% of which are singletons. Sequenced here: peripheral blood, sampled 28 days after the second AZD1222 dose. These receptors all come from an adult who received the AZD1222 COVID-19 vaccine. Both conserved end residues are trimmed from each CDR3. Each record gives: V gene, J gene, CDR3 protein.

TRBV5-1	TRBJ2-1	ASSRGQEYNEQF
TRBV5-8	TRBJ1-1	ASSFEEMNTEAF
TRBV19	TRBJ1-2	ASSILPVRTTGHYGYT
TRBV9	TRBJ2-7	ASSVGPGDSYEQY
TRBV21-1	TRBJ1-3	ASSIGKSSGNTIY
TRBV7-9	TRBJ1-5	ASTPGGSNQPQH
TRBV2	TRBJ2-7	ASRTRDYEQY
TRBV6-2/TRBV6-3	TRBJ2-3	ASSYSTAIGGNTDTQY
TRBV4-1	TRBJ2-7	ASSYPGGFEQY
TRBV11-2	TRBJ1-6	ASSLDPGPNSPLH
TRBV6-2/TRBV6-3	TRBJ2-7	ASSSDTPHEQY
TRBV2	TRBJ2-3	ASSVDPPDTQY
TRBV4-1	TRBJ1-1	ASSSQRDTEAF